This T cell receptor (beta chain) was profiled in a study of patients and donors after allogeneic stem cell transplantation. The length of the CDR3 is 17 residues. Germline V gene lookup returns CDR1 SNHLY and CDR2 FYNNEI. V lost 9 bases to trimming and J lost 5 bases; unmatched junction nucleotides: 12. This clonotype was observed many times. MiXCR, run by TCRdb on the RT-PCR reads, gives a single entry per CDR3 protein. The sample contains 70,000 to 100,000 distinct CDR3 sequences, 4.5% to 5% of which appear only once. The J gene is TRBJ2-1, the V gene TRBV2; TRBD2 agrees at 14 bases. The sample was blood, either unsorted or a sorted T cell fraction (not recorded which). This receptor was taken from a human donor who was either an allogeneic HSCT recipient or a stem cell or donor lymphocyte infusion donor (not recorded which). It is not recorded whose cells these are; they may come from a transplant donor. CDR3 sequence: CASGISVGLAGDNEQFF. In nucleotides, the CDR3 is TGTGCCAGTGGAATTAGTGTGGGACTAGCGGGAGACAATGAGCAGTTCTTC.